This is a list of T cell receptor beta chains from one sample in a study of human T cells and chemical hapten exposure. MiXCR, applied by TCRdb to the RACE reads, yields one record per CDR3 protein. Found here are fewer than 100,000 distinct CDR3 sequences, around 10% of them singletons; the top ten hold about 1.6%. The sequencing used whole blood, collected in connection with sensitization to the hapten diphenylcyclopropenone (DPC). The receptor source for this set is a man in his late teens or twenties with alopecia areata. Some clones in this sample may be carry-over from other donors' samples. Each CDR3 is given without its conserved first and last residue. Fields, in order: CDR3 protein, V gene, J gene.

cdr3_aa: ASSLAAGQLNTEAF
v_call: TRBV7-3
j_call: TRBJ1-1

cdr3_aa: ASKRDGNTEAF
v_call: TRBV2
j_call: TRBJ1-1

cdr3_aa: ASRTGARETQY
v_call: TRBV19
j_call: TRBJ2-5

cdr3_aa: ASSYGTGPTDTQY
v_call: TRBV6-5
j_call: TRBJ2-3

cdr3_aa: ASNQEDLPAYNEQF
v_call: TRBV12-3/TRBV12-4
j_call: TRBJ2-1

cdr3_aa: ASSFSPGGLDTQY
v_call: TRBV7-9
j_call: TRBJ2-3

cdr3_aa: ASSLAGMSYEQY
v_call: TRBV3-1
j_call: TRBJ2-7

cdr3_aa: ASSQGAGGYT
v_call: TRBV3-1
j_call: TRBJ1-2

cdr3_aa: ASSLAHLAGESNTGELF
v_call: TRBV11-2
j_call: TRBJ2-2

cdr3_aa: ASSQSAGLMNTEAF
v_call: TRBV4-3
j_call: TRBJ1-1

cdr3_aa: SQTGSLTSYEQY
v_call: TRBV20-1
j_call: TRBJ2-7

cdr3_aa: ASSSSGTPNTEAF
v_call: TRBV7-9
j_call: TRBJ1-1

cdr3_aa: ASSLAPRSVPLQETQY
v_call: TRBV11-2
j_call: TRBJ2-5

cdr3_aa: ASSLLGNEQF
v_call: TRBV27
j_call: TRBJ2-1

cdr3_aa: ASSLAVGEQY
v_call: TRBV7-2
j_call: TRBJ2-7

cdr3_aa: ASSSVRGPINEQF
v_call: TRBV11-2
j_call: TRBJ2-1

cdr3_aa: ASSQPKVRSSYNEQF
v_call: TRBV4-2
j_call: TRBJ2-1

cdr3_aa: ASSVGGRQPQH
v_call: TRBV9
j_call: TRBJ1-5

cdr3_aa: ASSLEGRSAF
v_call: TRBV12-3/TRBV12-4
j_call: TRBJ1-1

cdr3_aa: ASSPDREGLWQY
v_call: TRBV19
j_call: TRBJ2-7

cdr3_aa: ASSPPGITSYNEQF
v_call: TRBV7-3
j_call: TRBJ2-1

cdr3_aa: ASSRGPTGVGTEAF
v_call: TRBV5-6
j_call: TRBJ1-1

cdr3_aa: ASSLGVERGYT
v_call: TRBV5-4
j_call: TRBJ1-2

cdr3_aa: AMAVGIFEAF
v_call: TRBV10-3
j_call: TRBJ1-1

cdr3_aa: ASMTFANTGELF
v_call: TRBV6-5
j_call: TRBJ2-2

cdr3_aa: SVEDPNTEAF
v_call: TRBV29-1
j_call: TRBJ1-1

cdr3_aa: SARDLRARNSMPLH
v_call: TRBV20-1
j_call: TRBJ1-6

cdr3_aa: ASSYIGTGGTYEQY
v_call: TRBV6-5
j_call: TRBJ2-7

cdr3_aa: ASSPLRRDRGYEQY
v_call: TRBV3-1
j_call: TRBJ2-7

cdr3_aa: ASSKQGTRVNEQF
v_call: TRBV7-3
j_call: TRBJ2-1

cdr3_aa: ASSSPRDSLNIQY
v_call: TRBV7-9
j_call: TRBJ2-4

cdr3_aa: ASSDYTDTQY
v_call: TRBV7-3
j_call: TRBJ2-3

cdr3_aa: ASSETANTEAF
v_call: TRBV7-9
j_call: TRBJ1-1

cdr3_aa: ASKRGLREQY
v_call: TRBV7-9
j_call: TRBJ2-7

cdr3_aa: ASSRRQEYPYGYT
v_call: TRBV7-9
j_call: TRBJ1-2

cdr3_aa: ASSFGGPTGGKPQH
v_call: TRBV12-3/TRBV12-4
j_call: TRBJ1-5

cdr3_aa: ASSPGSSGSYNEQF
v_call: TRBV7-9
j_call: TRBJ2-1

cdr3_aa: ASSFGQSETQY
v_call: TRBV7-7
j_call: TRBJ2-5

cdr3_aa: ASSLMGVGAGYT
v_call: TRBV4-3
j_call: TRBJ1-2

cdr3_aa: ASSFYGTAYEQY
v_call: TRBV7-2
j_call: TRBJ2-7

cdr3_aa: ASSNSRGDTEAF
v_call: TRBV7-3
j_call: TRBJ1-1

cdr3_aa: ASSQEGMVNTEAF
v_call: TRBV4-2
j_call: TRBJ1-1

cdr3_aa: SVGFWGEGSNQPQH
v_call: TRBV29-1
j_call: TRBJ1-5

cdr3_aa: ASANRAHEQY
v_call: TRBV12-3/TRBV12-4
j_call: TRBJ2-7

cdr3_aa: ASNRQGKNIQY
v_call: TRBV5-6
j_call: TRBJ2-4

cdr3_aa: ASSLRGPGTEAF
v_call: TRBV7-2
j_call: TRBJ1-1

cdr3_aa: ASGRTLGGGGETQY
v_call: TRBV12-5
j_call: TRBJ2-5

cdr3_aa: ASSQDIMIGERPNSPLH
v_call: TRBV4-2
j_call: TRBJ1-6

cdr3_aa: ASSRLGAGRLYYGVEQF
v_call: TRBV6-7
j_call: TRBJ2-1

cdr3_aa: ASSSKTSEAF
v_call: TRBV5-1
j_call: TRBJ1-1

cdr3_aa: ASSRDGGGHHIQY
v_call: TRBV4-1
j_call: TRBJ2-4

cdr3_aa: ASSLVRPSGNTIY
v_call: TRBV7-9
j_call: TRBJ1-3

cdr3_aa: ASSFNGRRTNTGELF
v_call: TRBV11-2
j_call: TRBJ2-2